This T cell receptor (beta chain) was found in a study of cytomegalovirus exposure and HLA in healthy donors. Measured with immunoSEQ multiplex PCR; TCRdb has only the in-frame clones, and not every one. The data show 40,000 to 60,000 clones, approximately 93% seen once. This CDR3 comprises 13 residues. Unmatched junction bases numbered 6, after V lost 3 bases and J lost 9 bases. CDR1 SGHRS and CDR2 YFSETQ come from the germline V gene. The rearrangement joins TRBV5-1 to TRBJ2-1; TRBD1 aligns across 7 bases. The receptor was derived from a woman younger than 30 in good health and CMV-seropositive. Sequencing was performed on PBMCs. CDR3 sequence (DNA): TGCGCCAGCAGCTATGACAGGGCCGGTGAGCAGTTCTTC. Translation: CASSYDRAGEQFF.